The next 32 T cell receptor beta chains were all read from a single sample in a study of response to subunit inactivated influenza vaccine. Via MiXCR, TCRdb re-called the RT-PCR reads, giving one row per CDR3 protein. The sample has hundreds of thousands of distinct CDR3 sequences; 12% are singletons. The specimen was non-naive T cells sorted from PBMCs, collected 14 days before vaccination. These receptors were collected from a man aged 50-59 years who received an inactivated influenza vaccine.

The V and J genes are TRBV7-6 and TRBJ2-5; the match to TRBD2 covers 13 bases. The trim removed 3 bases at V and 1 base at J, leaving 2 bases unmatched. This CDR3 is 16 amino acids long. CDR1 SGHVS and CDR2 FNYEAQ come from the germline V gene. CDR3 region: CASSLTSGGIQETQYF. CDR3 DNA sequence: TGTGCCAGCAGCTTGACTAGCGGGGGGATCCAAGAGACCCAGTACTTC.

This clonotype was counted ten times or more. The V call is TRBV5-6, the J call TRBJ2-5; possible D gene TRBD1, 6 bases. Deletions cut 3 bases from V and 5 bases from J, with 8 bases between. There are 12 residues in the CDR3. The germline CDR1 and CDR2 sequences are SGHDT and YYEEEE. In nucleotides, the CDR3 is TGTGCCAGCAGCTGGACAGAGGAGACCCAGTACTTC. Amino acid sequence: CASSWTEETQYF.

This clonotype has ten or more counts. V and J are TRBV20-1 and TRBJ2-7; maybe TRBD2 (5 bases). The CDR3 is 13 amino acids. Trimming cost V 3 bases and J 6 bases, with 15 bases left between them. The germline gives CDR1 DFQATT, CDR2 SNEGSKA (reference sequence). The CDR3 DNA reads as TGCAGTGCTAGGATAAGCGAACTAGGCGAGCAGTACTTC. As protein: CSARISELGEQYF.

In its sample, this clonotype was seen many times. The chain carries TRBV6-2 or TRBV6-3 and TRBJ1-5; D may be TRBD1 (5 bases). V was clipped by 0 bases and J by 5 bases, with 14 bases between them. CDR3 length: 16 amino acids. Germline CDR1 and CDR2: MNHEY and SVGEGT. The CDR3 DNA sequence: TGTGCCAGCAGTTACTCGCCGGGGGTAGGAGATCAGCCCCAGCATTTT. Encoded protein: CASSYSPGVGDQPQHF.

This clonotype occurred a few times. The chain joins TRBV6-2 or TRBV6-3 to TRBJ2-3; TRBD1 matches 8 bases. Germline trimming cut 5 bases from V and 4 bases from J; bases unmatched to any gene: 11. The CDR3 is 16 residues long. Germline V gene lookup returns CDR1 MNHEY and CDR2 SVGEGT. The CDR3, as DNA: TGTGCCAGCAGTCCCGACAGGGGACGCTATCCAGATACGCAGTATTTT. Residues: CASSPDRGRYPDTQYF.

The chain is built from TRBV5-5 and TRBJ2-5, with D possibly matching TRBD2 (6 bases). The germline V gene has CDR1 SGHKS and CDR2 YYEKEE (reference sequence). V shed 4 bases and J shed 4 bases, with 20 bases lying between them. This CDR3 has 16 residues. The CDR3 region has the DNA TGTGCCAGCAGCCCACGTCAGGGTATCGGGGGAGAGACCCAGTACTTC. Amino acid sequence: CASSPRQGIGGETQYF.

This clonotype appeared many times. V and J are TRBV29-1 and TRBJ2-2; D is uncertain. Trimming cost V 4 bases and J 6 bases, with 12 bases left between them. The CDR3 is made up of 13 amino acids. Germline CDR1 reads SQVTM; CDR2 reads ANQGSEA. CDR3 in DNA: TGCAGCGTTGGTCTAGTGATAGCCGGGGAGCTGTTTTTT. It codes for CSVGLVIAGELFF.

Worth noting for this clonotype: One end of the junction varies from germline; a read error may be responsible. The chain carries TRBV6-2 or TRBV6-3 and TRBJ2-1; D unresolved. Germline assignment: CDR1 MNHEY and CDR2 SVGEGT. The length of the CDR3 is 13 residues. CDR3 sequence: CASSFFSYYEQFF. In nucleotides, the CDR3 is TGTGCCAGCAGCTTCTTTAGCTACTATGAGCAGTTCTTC.

This clonotype has a handful of counts. Here the CDR3 DNA reads TGTGCCACCGAGGAGGGGTACAACTATGGCTACACCTTC. Translating gives CATEEGYNYGYTF. The V call is TRBV15, the J call TRBJ1-2, with a weak D call TRBD1 (5 bases). With 8 bases removed from V and 2 bases from J, the gap between germline ends came to 12 bases. Germline-derived CDR1 and CDR2 are LNHNV and YYDKDF (reference sequence). This CDR3 has 13 amino acids. Using reference TRBV15 and TRBJ1-2 for the parts outside the CDR3, the full variable domain is DAMVIQNPRYQVTQFGKPVTLSCSQTLNHNVMYWYQQKSSQAPKLLFHYYDKDFNNEADTPDNFQSRRPNTSFCFLDIRSPGLGDTAMYLCATEEGYNYGYTFGSGTRLTVV.

This clonotype appeared a few times. The V gene is TRBV11-1, the J gene TRBJ2-2; 7 bases agree with TRBD2. The CDR3 totals 21 residues. Germline loops: CDR1 SGHAT, CDR2 FQDESV (reference sequence). Trimming removed 5 bases from V and 0 bases from J; junction bases left unmatched: 21. CDR3 loop: CASSPKRGALIKPTNTGELFF. CDR3 DNA: TGTGCCAGCAGCCCTAAGCGGGGCGCACTGATTAAACCTACGAACACCGGGGAGCTGTTTTTT.

This clonotype appeared a few times. Likely a read error: the CDR3 ends without its conserved phenylalanine or tryptophan. The V and J genes are TRBV20-1 and TRBJ2-5; D gene unclear. Germline V lookup: CDR1 DFQATT, CDR2 SNEGSKA (reference sequence). Between the trimmed V and J ends, which lost 7 bases and 4 bases, there was a span of 13 bases. CDR3 length equals 12 residues. The CDR3 coding sequence is TGCAGTGGACTTTTAGTCGGAGAGACCCAGTACCTC. Residues: CSGLLVGETQYL.

This clonotype was observed many times. The V call is TRBV4-3, the J call TRBJ2-1; 10 bases map to TRBD2. V trimming: 0 bases; J trimming: 8 bases; junction bases outside the gene matches: 4. This CDR3 contains 15 residues. Germline V lookup: CDR1 LGHNA, CDR2 YSLEER. CDR3 DNA: TGCGCCAGCAGCCAAGAAGCGGGGGGGCTGCATGAGCAGTTCTTC. Amino acid sequence: CASSQEAGGLHEQFF.

There are a few counts of this clonotype. The J gene is TRBJ2-7, the V gene TRBV20-1, with D uncertain. This CDR3 spans 12 amino acids. V lost 3 bases to trimming and J lost 0 bases, with 6 bases between them. The V gene's germline CDR1 is DFQATT and CDR2 SNEGSKA (reference sequence). CDR3 protein: CSASLRSYEQYF. The CDR3 nucleotides read TGCAGTGCTAGTCTTCGCTCCTACGAGCAGTACTTC.

The rearrangement uses TRBV20-1 and TRBJ2-1, with 11 bases matching TRBD2. The CDR3 is 13 residues long. J was trimmed by 8 bases and V by 6 bases; bases with no gene match: 6. The germline V gene has CDR1 DFQATT and CDR2 SNEGSKA (reference sequence). The CDR3 here is CSALSGRGDEQFF. The CDR3 nucleotides read TGCAGTGCCCTTAGCGGGAGGGGTGATGAGCAGTTCTTC.

The rearrangement joins TRBV12-3 or TRBV12-4 to TRBJ2-1, with TRBD2 matching over 9 bases. V lost 8 bases, J lost 8 bases, and 7 bases stayed unmatched. The CDR3 totals 13 residues. CDR3 amino acids: CASRWRGGDEQFF. CDR3 sequence (DNA): TGTGCCAGCCGCTGGCGGGGGGGCGATGAGCAGTTCTTC.

This clonotype was found a few times. CDR3 nucleotides: TGTGCCAGCAGGCCAACCGGGACAGATTCCTACGAGCAGTACTTC. Translated, it gives CASRPTGTDSYEQYF. This rearrangement joins TRBV6-2 or TRBV6-3 to TRBJ2-7; 7 positions match TRBD1. CDR1 MNHEY and CDR2 SVGEGT come from the germline V gene. After removal of 6 bases from V and 1 base from J, the junction contained 9 bases not matched to a gene. The CDR3 extends over 15 amino acids.

This rearrangement joins TRBV4-3 to TRBJ2-2; unclear D gene. The CDR3 loop spans 16 amino acids. Deletions cut 0 bases from V and 4 bases from J, with 12 bases between. Germline V CDR1 and CDR2: LGHNA, YSLEER. The CDR3 nucleotides read TGCGCCAGCAGCCAAGACCCACCGACCGGCACCGGGGAGCTGTTTTTT. Translation gives CASSQDPPTGTGELFF.

This clonotype was observed a few times. The chain links TRBV3-1 to TRBJ2-2, with D uncertain. The CDR3 covers 11 residues. Looked up from germline, CDR1 is LGHDT and CDR2 is YNNKEL (reference sequence). Between the trimmed V and J ends, which lost 1 base and 8 bases, there was a span of 2 bases. The CDR3 coding sequence is TGTGCCAGCAGCCAAGTGGGGGAGCTGTTTTTT. Amino acids: CASSQVGELFF.

The genes are TRBV15 and TRBJ2-3; D uncertain. CDR3 length: 13 residues. V lost 5 bases, J lost 5 bases, and 11 bases lay in between. The germline V gene encodes CDR1 LNHNV and CDR2 YYDKDF (reference sequence). The CDR3 here is CATSPASLDTQYF. In DNA form, the CDR3 reads TGTGCCACCAGCCCGGCCTCCTTAGATACGCAGTATTTT.

This clonotype came up a few times. The V call is TRBV15, the J call TRBJ2-3; D unresolved. CDR3 size: 16 residues. The germline V gene encodes CDR1 LNHNV and CDR2 YYDKDF (reference sequence). The ends were cut back, 4 bases at V and 2 bases at J, with 16 bases in the middle. The CDR3 DNA is TGTGCCACCAGCATAAAAAAAGTAAGCTTCACAGATACGCAGTATTTT. Translating it yields CATSIKKVSFTDTQYF.

This clonotype was recorded many times. The chain uses TRBV3-1 and TRBJ2-3, with D perhaps matching TRBD1 or TRBD2 (5 bases each). V was pared by 3 bases and J by 4 bases, with 17 bases between. Germline V CDR1 and CDR2: LGHDT, YNNKEL (reference sequence). The CDR3 is made up of 16 amino acids. The CDR3 DNA sequence: TGTGCCAGCAGCCAGGGACCGGGCCCCGGCTCAGATACGCAGTATTTT. This encodes CASSQGPGPGSDTQYF.

The rearrangement uses TRBV10-3 and TRBJ1-2; tentative D call: TRBD1 (5 bases). Trimming took 2 bases from V and 2 from J, leaving 6 bases between them. The germline gives CDR1 ENHRY, CDR2 SYGVKD. This CDR3 spans 13 amino acids. CDR3: CAISEGGNYGYTF. The CDR3 DNA reads TGTGCCATCAGTGAGGGGGGAAACTATGGCTACACCTTC.

This clonotype was seen a few times. This rearrangement joins TRBV7-2 to TRBJ1-6; possible D gene TRBD1, 5 bases. Trimming cost V 4 bases and J 4 bases, with 11 bases left between them. The CDR3 runs to 15 residues. Germline V gives CDR1 SGHTA, CDR2 FQGNSA. CDR3 sequence (DNA): TGTGCCAGCAGCTGGGGGACCGAGTATAATTCACCCCTCCACTTT. Translating it yields CASSWGTEYNSPLHF. Supplemented by reference TRBV7-2 and TRBJ1-6, the full variable domain reads GAGVSQSPSNKVTEKGKDVELRCDPISGHTALYWYRQSLGQGLEFLIYFQGNSAPDKSGLPSDRFSAERTGGSVSTLTIQRTQQEDSAVYLCASSWGTEYNSPLHFGNGTRLTVT.

Ten or more counts support this clonotype. The V call is TRBV11-2, the J call TRBJ1-3, with TRBD1 matching 9 bases. J gave up 2 bases and V 5 bases, and 4 bases lay outside the gene matches. Per the germline V gene, CDR1 is SGHAT and CDR2 is FQNNGV. The CDR3 is 15 residues long. CDR3 DNA: TGTGCCAGCAGCGCCTGGACAGGGGCTGGAAACACCATATATTTT. Its translation is CASSAWTGAGNTIYF.

Many counts were recorded for this clonotype. The chain joins TRBV18 to TRBJ1-1; D call uncertain. V shed 3 bases and J shed 1 base, with 9 bases lying between them. Per germline, CDR1 KGHSH and CDR2 LQKENI. CDR3 length: 14 residues. The CDR3 bases are TGTGCCAGCTCACCCAGGACGGAGAACACTGAAGCTTTCTTT. This gives the protein CASSPRTENTEAFF.

This clonotype was observed at least ten times. The chain is built from TRBV4-3 and TRBJ2-2; unclear D gene. CDR1 LGHNA and CDR2 YSLEER come from the germline V gene. CDR3 size: 15 residues. Deletions cut 0 bases from V and 0 bases from J, with 5 bases between. This CDR3 is CASSQEVTNTGELFF. The DNA for the CDR3 is TGCGCCAGCAGCCAAGAAGTGACGAACACCGGGGAGCTGTTTTTT.

This clonotype was seen a handful of times. The V gene is TRBV5-5, the J gene TRBJ2-3; D possibly corresponds to TRBD2 (5 bases). CDR1 and CDR2 (germline): SGHKS, YYEKEE (reference sequence). This CDR3 is built from 16 residues. With 2 bases removed from V and 5 bases from J, the gap between germline ends came to 18 bases. CDR3 bases: TGTGCCAGCAGCTTCGGAGGACGGACCTCCGGAGATACGCAGTATTTT. It yields the protein CASSFGGRTSGDTQYF.

In this sample, this clonotype turned up a few times. The conserved phenylalanine or tryptophan normally closing the CDR3 is absent here, so this likely arose from a read error. No DNA is shown, since the ends of the CDR3 on it are uncertain; the CDR3 is the one TCRdb lists. The chain carries TRBV7-9 and TRBJ1-1; the table's D call TRBD1 went unverified against the DNA. With termini counted, the CDR3 has 16 amino acids. CDR1 is SEHNR, CDR2 FQNEAQ, per germline (reference sequence). The CDR3 sequence: CASSFGGTGTGGIWSL.

The rearrangement uses TRBV7-3 and TRBJ2-1; no reliable D call. The germline CDR1 and CDR2 sequences are SGHTA and FQGTGA. The germline V and J ends were trimmed by 2 bases and 4 bases, with 15 bases remaining between them. The length of the CDR3 is 16 residues. This CDR3 is CASSLQARVAYNEQFF. The CDR3 DNA reads as TGTGCCAGCAGCTTACAAGCGCGAGTGGCATACAATGAGCAGTTCTTC.

The chain couples TRBV30 to TRBJ1-5; tentatively, D is TRBD1 (5 bases). The ends were cut back, 2 bases at V and 4 bases at J, with 6 bases in the middle. Germline V gene data show CDR1 as GTSNPN and CDR2 as SVGIG (reference sequence). The length of the CDR3 is 12 residues. The CDR3 coding sequence is TGTGCCTGGAGTTCAGGGAATCAGCCCCAGCATTTT. It specifies CAWSSGNQPQHF. The variable domain in full, with the rest retrieved from reference TRBV30 and TRBJ1-5, is SQTIHQWPATLVQPVGSPLSLECTVEGTSNPNLYWYRQAAGRGLQLLFYSVGIGQISSEVPQNLSASRPQDRQFILSSKKLLLSDSGFYLCAWSSGNQPQHFGDGTRLSIL.

This clonotype was observed a handful of times. The rearrangement uses TRBV7-9 and TRBJ2-2, with 7 bases matching TRBD2. CDR3 length: 15 residues. Trimming removed 3 bases from V and 2 bases from J; junction bases left unmatched: 3. CDR1 and CDR2 (germline): SEHNR, FQNEAQ (reference sequence). CDR3 DNA sequence: TGTGCCAGCAGCTTCAGCGGGATTAACACCGGGGAGCTGTTTTTT. Translation: CASSFSGINTGELFF.

This clonotype has at least ten counts. The gene calls are TRBV2 and TRBJ2-7, with unresolved D. Trimming took 6 bases from V and 7 from J, leaving 10 bases between them. From germline, CDR1 is SNHLY and CDR2 FYNNEI. The CDR3 has 11 amino acids. The CDR3 spells CASSFEKEQYF. In DNA form, the CDR3 reads TGTGCCAGCAGCTTCGAGAAGGAGCAGTACTTC. The full variable domain, completed using reference TRBV2 and TRBJ2-7, is EPEVTQTPSHQVTQMGQEVILRCVPISNHLYFYWYRQILGQKVEFLVSFYNNEISEKSEIFDDQFSVERPDGSNFTLKIRSTKLEDSAMYFCASSFEKEQYFGPGTRLTVT.